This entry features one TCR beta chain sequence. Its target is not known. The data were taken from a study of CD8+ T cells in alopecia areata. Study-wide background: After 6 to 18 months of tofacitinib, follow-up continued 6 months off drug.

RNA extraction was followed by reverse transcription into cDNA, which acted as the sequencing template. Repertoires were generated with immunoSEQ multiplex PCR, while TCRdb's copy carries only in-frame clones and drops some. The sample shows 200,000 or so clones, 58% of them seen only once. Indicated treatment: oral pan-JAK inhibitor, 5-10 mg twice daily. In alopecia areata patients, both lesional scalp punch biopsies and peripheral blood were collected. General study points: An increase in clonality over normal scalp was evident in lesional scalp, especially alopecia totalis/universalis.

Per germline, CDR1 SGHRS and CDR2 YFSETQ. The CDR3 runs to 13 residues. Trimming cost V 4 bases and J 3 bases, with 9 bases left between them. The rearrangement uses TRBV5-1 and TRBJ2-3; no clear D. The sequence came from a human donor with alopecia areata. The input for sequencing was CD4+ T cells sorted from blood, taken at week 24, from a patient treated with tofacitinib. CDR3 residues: CASSESSTDTQYF. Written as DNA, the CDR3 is TGCGCCAGCAGCGAATCTTCGACAGATACGCAGTATTTT.